One sample yielded the 4 T cell receptor beta chains listed below, sequenced in a study of blood T cells in healthy people across ages. A J-beta primer mix and a sample-barcoded 5' primer were used in a second PCR of roughly 7 to 12 cycles. TCRdb re-analysed the 5' RACE reads in MiXCR, keeping a single row per CDR3 protein. Among hundreds of thousands of distinct CDR3 sequences listed, roughly 43% were seen once. The specimen was blood. The source is a man aged 25 to 45 in good health.

The rearrangement joins TRBV2 to TRBJ1-5, with unresolved D. Germline V CDR1 and CDR2: SNHLY, FYNNEI. Between the trimmed V and J ends, which lost 0 bases and 7 bases, there was a span of 10 bases. The length of the CDR3 is 14 residues. CDR3 residues: CASSEAPVGQPQHF. The CDR3 region has the DNA TGTGCCAGCAGTGAAGCACCAGTAGGGCAGCCCCAGCATTTT.

This clonotype appeared a few times. V is TRBV27 and J is TRBJ2-7; 7 bases fit TRBD1. The junction had 4 bases not matched to a gene; V was cut back by 3 bases and J by 2 bases. This CDR3 contains 14 residues. Germline CDR1 reads MNHEY; CDR2 reads SMNVEV (reference sequence). CDR3 sequence reads: CASSFEGAPYEQYF. CDR3 DNA: TGTGCCAGCAGTTTCGAGGGGGCCCCCTACGAGCAGTACTTC.

This rearrangement joins TRBV4-2 to TRBJ2-1; 9 bases map to TRBD2. The V and J ends lost 4 bases and 5 bases, in that order; junction bases with no gene match: 9. The CDR3 covers 16 residues. Germline V gene sequence: CDR1 LGHNA, CDR2 YNFKEQ. CDR3 coding DNA: TGTGCCAGCAGCCTTTCCCTAGCGGGGTCCCACAATGAGCAGTTCTTC. It encodes CASSLSLAGSHNEQFF.

The J gene is TRBJ2-3, the V gene TRBV28, with a possible D match to TRBD2 (6 bases). The CDR3 length is 15 residues. The germline V gene encodes CDR1 MDHEN and CDR2 SYDVKM. The V and J ends lost 6 bases and 5 bases respectively, with 18 bases between them. CDR3 amino acids: CASSGGLLRRDTQYF. Written as DNA, the CDR3 is TGTGCCAGCAGCGGGGGACTCCTCCGCCGAGATACGCAGTATTTT.